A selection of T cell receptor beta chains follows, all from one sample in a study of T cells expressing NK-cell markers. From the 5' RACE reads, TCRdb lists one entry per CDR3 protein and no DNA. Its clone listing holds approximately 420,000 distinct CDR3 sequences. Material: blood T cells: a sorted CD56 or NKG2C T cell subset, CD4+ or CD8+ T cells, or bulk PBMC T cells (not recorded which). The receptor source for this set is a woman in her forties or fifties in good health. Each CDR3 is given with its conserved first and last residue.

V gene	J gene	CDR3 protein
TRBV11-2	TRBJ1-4	CASSLVPLTPNEKLFF
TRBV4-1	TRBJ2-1	CASSLRDTPYNEQFF
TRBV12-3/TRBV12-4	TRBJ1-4	CASSQTPGQGVTNEKLFF
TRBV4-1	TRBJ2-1	CASSQPPGLIIADSYNEQFF
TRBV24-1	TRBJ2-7	CATSAGSLPGEQYF
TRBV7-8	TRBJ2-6	CASSHRRISGANVLTF
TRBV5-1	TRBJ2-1	CASSLRRDGEQFF
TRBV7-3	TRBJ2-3	CASSSTGASTDTQYF
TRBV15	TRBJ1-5	CATSSGGGSQPQHF
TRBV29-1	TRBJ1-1	CSVDKQGMNTEAFF
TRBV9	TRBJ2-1	CASSGTSEQFF
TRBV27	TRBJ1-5	CASSPRPGGQPQHF
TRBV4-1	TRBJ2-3	CASSPLGLAGGPRSTDTQYF
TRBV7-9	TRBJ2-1	CASSFPGQGREQFF
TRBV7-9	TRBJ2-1	CASSLGKGEEQFF
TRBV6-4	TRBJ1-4	CASSDSLGAWNEKLFF
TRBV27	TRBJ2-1	CASSLLEGVGYNEQFF
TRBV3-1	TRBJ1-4	CASSQGDSREKLFF
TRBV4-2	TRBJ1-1	CASSQDTARGEAFF
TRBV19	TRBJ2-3	CASSGPGGQADTQYF
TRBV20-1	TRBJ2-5	CSARSPLGLAVKETQYF
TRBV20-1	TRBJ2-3	CSASDRGGPDTQYF
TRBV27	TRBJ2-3	CASSPVFGGSGASTDTQYF
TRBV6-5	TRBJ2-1	CASSLRDAGLNEQFF
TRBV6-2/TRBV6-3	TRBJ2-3	CASSPRFGRRTDTQYF
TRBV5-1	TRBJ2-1	CASSLGFLSQGGNEQFF
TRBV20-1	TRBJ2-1	CSAWGPNEQFF
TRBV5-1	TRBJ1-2	CASSSDTLGPLYGYTF
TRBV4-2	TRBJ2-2	CASSQVRLQTGELFF
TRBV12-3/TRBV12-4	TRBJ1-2	CASNDGSGGYGYTF
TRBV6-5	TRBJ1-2	CASRPGQSYSGYTF
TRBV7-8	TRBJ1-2	CASSPNQGPGYGYTF
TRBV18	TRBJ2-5	CASSPGGYQETQYF
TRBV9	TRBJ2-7	CASTPGLPISEQYF
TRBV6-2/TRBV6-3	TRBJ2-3	CASSYSQLVLYF
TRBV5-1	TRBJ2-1	CASSHRDRARREQFF
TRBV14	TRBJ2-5	CASSLRSRGETQYF
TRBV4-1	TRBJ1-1	CASSRDRGFTEAFF
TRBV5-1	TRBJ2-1	CASSFGTLDYREQFF
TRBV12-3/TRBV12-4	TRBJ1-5	CASSTTGDSNQPQHF
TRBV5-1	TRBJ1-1	CASSRDRALNTEAFF
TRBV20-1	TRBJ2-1	CSAPRRGGAEQFF
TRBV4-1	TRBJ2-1	CASSQGLAGAGAFRNEQFF
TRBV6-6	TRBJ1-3	CASSYSQFSGNTIYF
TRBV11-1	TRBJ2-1	CASSLGLDRDEQFF
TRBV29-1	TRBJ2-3	CSVRDYRRTDTQYF
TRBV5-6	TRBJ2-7	CASSLPQSEQYF
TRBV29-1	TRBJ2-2	CSAKPTSIAGELFF
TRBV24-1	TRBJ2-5	CATSSVGGETQYF
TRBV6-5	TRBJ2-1	CASSYSIGTRDYNEQFF
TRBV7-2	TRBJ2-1	CASLIGPGLEHNEQFF
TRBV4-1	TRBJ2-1	CASSQARRAVAYNEQFF
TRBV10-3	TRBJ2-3	CAIRNPLAGVSDTQYF
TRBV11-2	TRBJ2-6	CASRRAYGANVLTF
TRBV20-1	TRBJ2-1	CSAPVSLAKYNEQFF
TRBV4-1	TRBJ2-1	CASSQDTGIAVGRYGGYNEQFF
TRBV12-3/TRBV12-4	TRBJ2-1	CASSLQGVNEQFF
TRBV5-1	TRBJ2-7	CASSSPLKGNSYEQYF
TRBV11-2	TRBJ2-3	CASSSIAGLGDTQYF